The rows below give T cell receptor beta chains drawn from one sample of a study of Graves' ophthalmopathy and Graves' hyperthyroidism. TCRdb independently ran MiXCR on the multiplex PCR reads; one entry per CDR3 protein. In the table there are about 210,000 distinct CDR3 sequences, 29% of which are singletons. Material: peripheral blood. Receptors were obtained from a man between 45 and 60 years old with Graves' ophthalmopathy. Both conserved end residues are part of each CDR3. For some rows the clone size is stated as once, few or many, or as a class when expanded; others skip it.

clone_size cdr3_length v_call cdr3_aa
many 12 TRBV6-5 CASSYGGTEAFF
many 14 TRBV20-1 CSARPHNSNQPQHF
many 15 TRBV11-3 CASSFRASGANVLTF
many 13 TRBV6-2/TRBV6-3 CASSFGHPYEQYF
many 15 TRBV6-5 CASSYRGVGNQPQHF
- 14 TRBV2 CASSEFGMNTEAFF
- 15 TRBV28 CASSRPSGQGAGYTF
- 13 TRBV12-3/TRBV12-4 CASSLAQGVGYTF
many 20 TRBV27 CASSFSGTGGSQGGNQPQHF
- 14 TRBV6-5 CASSYEGLAYEQYF
many 13 TRBV27 CASSPVGAYEQYF
many 13 TRBV6-2/TRBV6-3 CASTVRYNQPQHF
- 18 TRBV7-2 CASSNLGIDGKGGSPLHF
many 12 TRBV28 CASSLTWETQYF
many 14 TRBV7-2 CASSLAGVTEPQHF
few 13 TRBV12-3/TRBV12-4 CASSLSGSTEAFF
few 16 TRBV12-3/TRBV12-4 CASSLGSASGGETQYF
many 14 TRBV27 CASRPGHGVGEQYF
many 15 TRBV10-1 CASSERMGNTGELFF
many 14 TRBV12-3/TRBV12-4 CASSPVDPRETQYF
many 13 TRBV12-3/TRBV12-4 CASSHAGDQPQHF
- 15 TRBV7-2 CASSFAASSNQPQHF
- 14 TRBV12-3/TRBV12-4 CASSVRGRVYGYTF